This TCR beta chain was obtained from a study of TIL therapy for anti-PD-1-resistant metastatic lung cancer. The immunoSEQ assay was v3. Here immunoSEQ multiplex PCR was the method, and the copy in TCRdb shows in-frame clones only, minus some. The sample has about 46,000 clones; just over 85% are singletons. Time point given: pre-treatment sample, taken before nivolumab and TIL therapy. Germline values: CDR1 LNHNV, CDR2 YYDKDF (reference sequence). The CDR3 totals 15 residues. With 1 base removed from V and 4 bases from J, the gap between germline ends came to 14 bases. The rearrangement joins TRBV15 to TRBJ2-7; the D gene is possibly TRBD1 (6 bases). The TCR comes from a person aged 25 to 80 with non-small cell lung cancer. This specimen was blood, taken at baseline. This chain's CDR3 is CATSRGGQQTYEQYF. For the CDR3, the DNA is TGTGCCACCAGCAGAGGCGGACAGCAAACTTACGAGCAGTACTTC.